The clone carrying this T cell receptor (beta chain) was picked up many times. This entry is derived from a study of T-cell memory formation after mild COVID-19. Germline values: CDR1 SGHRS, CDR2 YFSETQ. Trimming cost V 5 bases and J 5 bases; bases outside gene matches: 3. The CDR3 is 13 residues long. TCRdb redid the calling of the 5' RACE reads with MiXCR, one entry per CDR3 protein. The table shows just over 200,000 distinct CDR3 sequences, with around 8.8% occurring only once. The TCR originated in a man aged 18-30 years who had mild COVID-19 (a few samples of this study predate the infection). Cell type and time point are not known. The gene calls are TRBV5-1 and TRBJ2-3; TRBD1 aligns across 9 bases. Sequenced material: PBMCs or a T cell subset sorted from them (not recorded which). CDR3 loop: CASRTGGKDTQYF. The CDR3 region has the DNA TGCGCCAGCAGGACAGGGGGTAAAGATACGCAGTATTTT. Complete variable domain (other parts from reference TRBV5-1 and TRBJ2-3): KAGVTQTPRYLIKTRGQQVTLSCSPISGHRSVSWYQQTPGQGLQFLFEYFSETQRNKGNFPGRFSGRQFSNSRSEMNVSTLELGDSALYLCASRTGGKDTQYFGPGTRLTVL.